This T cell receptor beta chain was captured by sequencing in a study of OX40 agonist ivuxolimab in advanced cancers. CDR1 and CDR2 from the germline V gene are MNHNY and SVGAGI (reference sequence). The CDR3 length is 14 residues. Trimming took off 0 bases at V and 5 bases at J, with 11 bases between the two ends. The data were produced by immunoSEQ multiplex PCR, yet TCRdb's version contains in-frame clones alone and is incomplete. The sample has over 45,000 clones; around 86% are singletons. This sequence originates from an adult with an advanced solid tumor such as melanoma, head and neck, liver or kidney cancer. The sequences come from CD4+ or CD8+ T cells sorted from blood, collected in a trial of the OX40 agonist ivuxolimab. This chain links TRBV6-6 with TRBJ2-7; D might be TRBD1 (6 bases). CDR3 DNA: TGTGCCAGCAGTTACTCGAGGGGGAACAACGAGCAGTACTTC. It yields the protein CASSYSRGNNEQYF.